In this sample, the clone carrying this T cell receptor (beta chain) turned up a few times. Its specificity is not known. Germline V CDR1 and CDR2: SQVTM, ANQGSEA. The CDR3 has 13 amino acids. V was clipped by 4 bases and J by 5 bases, with 12 bases between them. This entry comes from a study of glioma-infiltrating T cells. Study-wide results and caveats: Non-neoplastic patients had below-expected tissue-blood divergence, while all gliomas exceeded expectation.

Amplification of TCR alpha and beta CDR3 regions from RNA used iRepertoire nested multiplex PCR. TCRdb re-derived calls from the multiplex PCR reads in MiXCR, one entry per CDR3 protein. The sample comprises about 130,000 distinct CDR3 sequences, roughly 24% of which are singletons, and about 16% rests with the top ten. Sequencing was performed on glioma tissue, nonneoplastic brain tissue, or PBMCs (not recorded which). This clonotype was sampled from a human donor with low-grade glioma or glioblastoma, undergoing nonglioma brain surgery, or in good health (not recorded which). The genes are TRBV29-1 and TRBJ1-5, with a weak D call TRBD1 (5 bases). CDR3 sequence (DNA): TGCAGCGTTGGCGGAGGGGTTGATCAGCCCCAGCATTTT. Translation gives CSVGGGVDQPQHF.